One and the same sample provided the 30 T cell receptor beta chains below, sequenced in a study of early T cells in non-severe SARS-CoV-2 infection. TCRdb re-called the 5' RACE reads through MiXCR, storing one row per CDR3 protein. The data show some 80,000 distinct CDR3 sequences, with around 13% seen just once and approximately 1.3% held by the top ten. Sequenced material: whole blood. Every receptor here comes from an adult who was a healthcare worker with PCR-confirmed SARS-CoV-2 infection or an uninfected control (not recorded which).

This chain uses TRBV6-1 with TRBJ2-1, with D perhaps TRBD1 (6 bases). The germline V gene has CDR1 MNHNS and CDR2 SASEGT. The CDR3 length is 12 residues. Trimming shortened V by 10 bases and J by 12 bases, and 19 bases separated the two germline ends. The chain's CDR3 is CATPDAGVGQFF. In DNA form, the CDR3 reads TGTGCCACCCCAGATGCAGGGGTTGGGCAGTTCTTC.

This clonotype appeared many times. The chain uses TRBV11-2 and TRBJ2-7, with 7 bases that match TRBD1. Germline V gene data show CDR1 as SGHAT and CDR2 as FQNNGV. With 5 bases clipped from V and 3 bases from J, the junction kept 10 bases outside the gene matches. There are 15 residues in the CDR3. The CDR3 DNA reads as TGTGCCAGCAGCAATCCTCGGACAGGAAGCTACGAGCAGTACTTC. Its protein is CASSNPRTGSYEQYF.

The rearrangement uses TRBV20-1 and TRBJ1-6; a weak D match, TRBD1 (6 bases). Germline V gives CDR1 DFQATT, CDR2 SNEGSKA (reference sequence). The CDR3 covers 14 residues. V lost 6 bases and J lost 8, with 17 bases in between. DNA of the CDR3: TGCAGTGCGCAAGAGAGGACAGCTTATTCACCCCTCCACTTT. Encoded protein: CSAQERTAYSPLHF.

This clonotype was detected a few times. The rearrangement links TRBV10-1 to TRBJ2-5, with TRBD2 matching over 13 bases. CDR3 length equals 16 residues. In germline, CDR1 is WNHNN, CDR2 SYGVQD (reference sequence). V trimming: 3 bases; J trimming: 2 bases; junction bases outside the gene matches: 3. The CDR3 is CASSDATSGGQETQYF. The CDR3 DNA reads TGCGCCAGCAGTGATGCGACTAGCGGGGGGCAAGAGACCCAGTACTTC.

Only a few counts were recorded for this clonotype. The chain carries TRBV6-2 or TRBV6-3 and TRBJ2-1; 8 bases fit TRBD1. V lost 2 bases to trimming and J lost 9 bases; unmatched junction nucleotides: 12. The CDR3 is 16 amino acids. Germline lookup yields CDR1 MNHEY and CDR2 SVGEGT. CDR3 nucleotide sequence: TGTGCCAGCAGTTACGGACCGGGACAGGTGAGACGTGAGCAGTTCTTC. Amino acid sequence: CASSYGPGQVRREQFF.

The chain is built from TRBV10-3 and TRBJ2-7; D is uncertain. Trimming pared 3 bases from V and 2 bases from J, leaving 11 bases between. The CDR3 has 14 amino acids. CDR1 and CDR2 from the germline V gene are ENHRY and SYGVKD. CDR3 sequence: CAISDGLGTYEQYF. DNA of the CDR3: TGTGCCATCAGTGACGGGCTAGGAACCTACGAGCAGTACTTC.

This clonotype was seen many times. The rearrangement uses TRBV14 and TRBJ2-7, with D possibly TRBD1 on 6 matching bases. The CDR3 contains 13 residues. Per germline, CDR1 SGHDN and CDR2 FVKESK. Deletions cut 4 bases from V and 2 bases from J, with 9 bases between. CDR3 coding DNA: TGTGCCAGCAGCCCCACAGGGACCTACGAGCAGTACTTC. Protein: CASSPTGTYEQYF.

The V and J genes are TRBV18 and TRBJ2-7, with D perhaps matching TRBD1 or TRBD2 (6 bases each). Germline V CDR1 and CDR2: KGHSH, LQKENI. This CDR3 has 16 residues. The ends were cut back, 2 bases at V and 0 bases at J, with 14 bases in the middle. CDR3 bases: TGTGCCAGCTCACCAATAGGAGGGGGGAGCTCCTACGAGCAGTACTTC. As protein: CASSPIGGGSSYEQYF.

The genes are TRBV29-1 and TRBJ2-7, with a weak D call TRBD2 (5 bases). Germline values: CDR1 SQVTM, CDR2 ANQGSEA. CDR3 size: 14 residues. V lost 2 bases and J 0 bases, leaving 11 bases between the germline ends. Written as DNA, the CDR3 is TGCAGCGTTGAATCCCACAGCGGCTCCTACGAGCAGTACTTC. As protein: CSVESHSGSYEQYF.

This clonotype was found a few times. The rearrangement uses TRBV6-1 and TRBJ1-5, with D hard to call. Per germline, CDR1 MNHNS and CDR2 SASEGT. V lost 0 bases to trimming and J lost 7 bases, with 10 bases between them. The CDR3 has 14 amino acids. CDR3 bases: TGTGCCAGCAGTGAAGCGGCAACAGCCCAGCCCCAGCATTTT. It translates to CASSEAATAQPQHF.

This sequence joins TRBV12-3 or TRBV12-4 and TRBJ1-2, with a weak D call TRBD1 (5 bases). V lost 3 bases to trimming and J lost 2 bases, with 13 bases between them. CDR3 size: 15 residues. CDR3 amino acids: CASSFDYGGNYGYTF. DNA for the CDR3: TGTGCCAGCAGTTTTGATTATGGGGGAAACTATGGCTACACCTTC.

This clonotype was observed a few times. V is TRBV29-1 and J is TRBJ1-1; tentatively, D is TRBD1 (6 bases). This CDR3 region has 14 residues. Trimming took 4 bases from V and 0 from J, leaving 12 bases between them. In germline, CDR1 is SQVTM, CDR2 ANQGSEA. CDR3 nucleotides: TGCAGCGTTGTCCCGGGGGCAATGAACACTGAAGCTTTCTTT. Protein product: CSVVPGAMNTEAFF.

This clonotype has more than one count but fewer than ten. The chain combines TRBV5-5 with TRBJ2-5; D gene ambiguous. V was cut by 0 bases and J by 5 bases, with 8 bases left in between. From germline, CDR1 is SGHKS and CDR2 YYEKEE (reference sequence). The CDR3 consists of 13 residues. The CDR3 DNA follows: TGTGCCAGCAGCTTGGAGGGCCTGGAGACCCAGTACTTC. It translates to CASSLEGLETQYF.

This clonotype appeared a few times. The CDR3 DNA reads TGTGCCAGCAGTTACGAGCAGTACTTC. It encodes CASSYEQYF. This rearrangement joins TRBV6-7 to TRBJ2-7; D is unclear. TRBV6-7 is recorded as an ORF, its role being uncertain. The CDR3 totals 9 residues. Trimming took off 2 bases at V and 7 bases at J, with 0 bases between the two ends.

This clonotype was seen a handful of times. The rearrangement joins TRBV6-5 to TRBJ1-5, with 8 bases identical to TRBD1. There are 18 residues in the CDR3. With V trimmed by 8 bases and J by 5 bases, 20 bases remained unmatched. CDR1 and CDR2 (germline): MNHEY, SVGAGI. The CDR3 DNA is TGTGCCAGCTGCCGGGACAGGTCCTCCCCGAGGGCATATCAGCCCCAGCATTTT. As protein: CASCRDRSSPRAYQPQHF.

There are a few counts of this clonotype. J is TRBJ1-2 and V is TRBV10-1, with a possible D match to TRBD1 (5 bases). From germline, CDR1 is WNHNN and CDR2 SYGVQD (reference sequence). V was cut by 4 bases and J by 6 bases, with 12 bases left in between. CDR3 length: 13 amino acids. DNA of the CDR3: TGCGCCAGCAGTGCCTCAGGGCAGGATGGCTACACCTTC. This sequence encodes CASSASGQDGYTF.

This chain connects TRBV6-5 to TRBJ1-4; D call uncertain. Trimming took 11 bases from V and 0 from J, leaving 13 bases between them. CDR1 MNHEY and CDR2 SVGAGI come from the germline V gene. The CDR3 sequence is 14 residues long. CDR3 region: CAGPGGPTNEKLFF. The CDR3 DNA sequence: TGTGCCGGCCCGGGTGGCCCAACTAATGAAAAACTGTTTTTT.

The sample holds many counts of this clonotype. The J gene is TRBJ2-3, the V gene TRBV20-1; 11 bases line up with TRBD2. The germline CDR1 and CDR2 sequences are DFQATT and SNEGSKA (reference sequence). CDR3 length: 18 amino acids. The trim removed 7 bases at V and 0 bases at J, leaving 15 bases unmatched. CDR3 sequence (DNA): TGCAGTGTCAGAGGTACTAGCGGGAGAAAAATTAGCACAGATACGCAGTATTTT. This sequence encodes CSVRGTSGRKISTDTQYF.

This clonotype was recorded a few times. The rearrangement uses TRBV19 and TRBJ2-7; TRBD2 aligns across 9 bases. CDR3 length: 13 residues. The V gene's germline CDR1 is LNHDA and CDR2 SQIVND (reference sequence). V was clipped by 7 bases and J by 0 bases; unmatched bases: 1. The CDR3 DNA follows: TGTGCCAGTAAGCGGGGGGACTCCTACGAGCAGTACTTC. Translation: CASKRGDSYEQYF.

The chain uses TRBV29-1 and TRBJ2-3, with D unclear. The CDR3 contains 14 residues. V was shortened by 7 bases and J by 0 bases, with 14 bases between the two germline ends. CDR1 SQVTM and CDR2 ANQGSEA come from the germline V gene. The CDR3 region has the DNA TGCAGCGGCGCCGGGTTGCGGAGCACAGATACGCAGTATTTT. Translating it yields CSGAGLRSTDTQYF.

This clonotype was seen more than once but under ten times. The chain recombines TRBV29-1 with TRBJ2-7, with a weak D call TRBD1 (5 bases). V lost 4 bases, J lost 1 base, and 5 bases lay in between. This CDR3 contains 11 residues. Germline-derived CDR1 and CDR2 are SQVTM and ANQGSEA. As DNA, the CDR3 is TGCAGCGTTGGGACATCCTACGAGCAGTACTTC. Its protein product is CSVGTSYEQYF.

V usage is TRBV13 and J usage is TRBJ2-5; 9 bases match TRBD1. Germline V CDR1 and CDR2: PRHDT, FYEKMQ (reference sequence). The CDR3 is 16 amino acids. Unmatched junction bases numbered 6, after V lost 4 bases and J lost 0 bases. The CDR3 DNA reads as TGTGCCAGCAGCTCCTCCGGGACAGGGAACCAAGAGACCCAGTACTTC. Encoded protein: CASSSSGTGNQETQYF. The variable domain in full, with the rest retrieved from reference TRBV13 and TRBJ2-5, is AAGVIQSPRHLIKEKRETATLKCYPIPRHDTVYWYQQGPGQDPQFLISFYEKMQSDKGSIPDRFSAQQFSDYHSELNMSSLELGDSALYFCASSSSGTGNQETQYFGPGTRLLVL.

This clonotype was picked up many times. The rearrangement uses TRBV20-1 and TRBJ2-1; 12 bases align to TRBD2. The length of the CDR3 is 14 residues. Germline assignment: CDR1 DFQATT and CDR2 SNEGSKA (reference sequence). J gave up 8 bases and V 6 bases, and 8 bases lay outside the gene matches. The CDR3 spells CSALLAGGFYEQFF. DNA for the CDR3: TGCAGTGCCCTTCTAGCGGGGGGGTTTTATGAGCAGTTCTTC.

This clonotype was recorded a few times. V gene TRBV12-3 or TRBV12-4 combines with J gene TRBJ1-4; possible D gene TRBD1, 5 bases. Trimming removed 6 bases at V and 4 bases at J, with 18 bases between. CDR3 length: 16 amino acids. CDR3 residues: CASSPTGPGGNEKLFF. The CDR3 DNA follows: TGTGCCAGCAGCCCCACCGGACCGGGGGGTAATGAAAAACTGTTTTTT.

This sequence joins TRBV19 and TRBJ1-2; D ambiguous. This CDR3 is 12 amino acids long. V was pared by 5 bases and J by 4 bases, with 8 bases between. CDR1 and CDR2 (germline): LNHDA, SQIVND (reference sequence). CDR3 loop: CASSGRVYGYTF. The DNA for the CDR3 is TGTGCCAGTAGTGGCAGAGTCTATGGCTACACCTTC. Supplemented by reference TRBV19 and TRBJ1-2, the full variable domain reads DGGITQSPKYLFRKEGQNVTLSCEQNLNHDAMYWYRQDPGQGLRLIYYSQIVNDFQKGDIAEGYSVSREKKESFPLTVTSAQKNPTAFYLCASSGRVYGYTFGSGTRLTVV.

This clonotype was counted ten times or more. The V and J genes are TRBV6-5 and TRBJ1-3; D may be TRBD1 (6 bases). V lost 7 bases and J 7 bases, leaving 20 bases between the germline ends. Germline CDR1 is MNHEY and CDR2 is SVGAGI. CDR3 length: 15 amino acids. The CDR3 protein is CASIPTGSFWNTIYF. The CDR3 nucleotides are TGTGCCAGCATTCCTACAGGGAGCTTCTGGAACACCATATATTTT.

This clonotype was counted ten times or more. The CDR3, as DNA: TGCAGCGTTGGGACTAGCGGTGGTCTCAATGAGCAGTTCTTC. It encodes CSVGTSGGLNEQFF. The chain has TRBV29-1 and TRBJ2-1; 10 positions match TRBD2. Germline V gene data show CDR1 as SQVTM and CDR2 as ANQGSEA. V was clipped by 4 bases and J by 6 bases; unmatched bases: 6. This CDR3 has 14 amino acids.

This clonotype was counted at least ten times. The chain uses TRBV6-1 and TRBJ1-5; possibly TRBD1 for D (5 bases). V was clipped by 4 bases and J by 4 bases, with 8 bases between them. Germline CDR1 is MNHNS and CDR2 is SASEGT. This CDR3 comprises 13 residues. The CDR3 reads CASSAGGNQPQHF. The DNA for the CDR3 is TGTGCCAGCAGTGCTGGGGGAAATCAGCCCCAGCATTTT.

This clonotype was found many times. The V gene is TRBV20-1, the J gene TRBJ1-2; no definite D call. V was trimmed by 0 bases and J by 14 bases, leaving 10 bases between them. Per germline, CDR1 DFQATT and CDR2 SNEGSKA (reference sequence). The CDR3 extends over 10 amino acids. The chain's CDR3 is CSARDSEVTF. CDR3 bases: TGCAGTGCTAGAGACAGTGAAGTAACCTTC.

Many counts were recorded for this clonotype. The J gene is TRBJ2-3, the V gene TRBV7-2; TRBD1 or TRBD2 may be the D gene (6 bases each). Germline V gene data show CDR1 as SGHTA and CDR2 as FQGNSA. The CDR3 has 16 residues. The ends were cut back, 2 bases at V and 5 bases at J, with 17 bases in the middle. The CDR3 DNA follows: TGTGCCAGCAGCTTACGTCAAGGGGGGAGTGAAGATACGCAGTATTTT. Translated, it gives CASSLRQGGSEDTQYF. The full variable domain, rest sourced from reference TRBV7-2 and TRBJ2-3, is GAGVSQSPSNKVTEKGKDVELRCDPISGHTALYWYRQSLGQGLEFLIYFQGNSAPDKSGLPSDRFSAERTGGSVSTLTIQRTQQEDSAVYLCASSLRQGGSEDTQYFGPGTRLTVL.